The 28 T cell receptor beta chains in this list originate from one sample, sequenced in a study of CD8 T cells in ankylosing spondylitis. For these receptors, no antigen is known. TCRdb re-called the 5' RACE reads with MiXCR, one entry per CDR3 protein. The table records 750,000 to 850,000 distinct CDR3 sequences, 12% of them present only once. Study-level results: Seemingly characteristic of ankylosing spondylitis blood was a TCR beta motif consisting of about 8 highly homologous variants.

The sample taken for sequencing was blood, either unsorted or a sorted T cell fraction (not recorded which). These receptors were collected from a male donor with ankylosing spondylitis.

This chain uses TRBV6-1 with TRBJ1-5; the D gene is possibly TRBD1 (6 bases). Per germline, CDR1 MNHNS and CDR2 SASEGT. V gave up 6 bases and J gave up 2 bases, with 17 bases separating them. The CDR3 covers 16 residues. The CDR3 coding sequence is TGTGCCAGCAGACAACTACAGGGAAGCGGCAATCAGCCCCAGCATTTT. This codes for CASRQLQGSGNQPQHF.

A few counts support this clonotype. The chain has TRBV20-1 and TRBJ2-2; 10 bases fit TRBD2. The CDR3 consists of 14 residues. CDR1 and CDR2 from the germline V gene are DFQATT and SNEGSKA (reference sequence). Trimming took 6 bases from V and 2 from J; bases not matched to a gene: 3. This CDR3 reads CSARLAGNTGELFF. DNA of the CDR3: TGCAGTGCCCGACTAGCGGGTAACACCGGGGAGCTGTTTTTT.

This clonotype was recorded many times. The junction departs from the called germline gene at one end, perhaps through a read error. This chain connects TRBV25-1 to TRBJ2-7; maybe TRBD1 (5 bases). Germline lookup yields CDR1 MGHDK and CDR2 SYGVNS. The CDR3 runs to 11 residues. The chain's CDR3 is CASSEGQGIRF. CDR3 bases: TGTGCCAGCAGTGAAGGCCAGGGAATTCGCTTC.

This clonotype was recorded a few times. The V call is TRBV27, the J call TRBJ1-1; a weak D match, TRBD1 (5 bases). Germline V gives CDR1 MNHEY, CDR2 SMNVEV (reference sequence). The CDR3 has 11 amino acids. The V end lost 8 bases, the J end lost 6 bases, and 10 bases lay between the germline ends. The CDR3 DNA sequence: TGTGCCAGCGGCAGGGTAGCTGAAGCTTTCTTT. Encoded protein: CASGRVAEAFF.

This clonotype was picked up many times. The chain is built from TRBV4-2 and TRBJ2-7; D possibly corresponds to TRBD1 (6 bases). There are 14 residues in the CDR3. The germline V gene has CDR1 LGHNA and CDR2 YNFKEQ. Deletions cut 4 bases from V and 0 bases from J, with 10 bases between. The DNA for the CDR3 is TGTGCCAGCAGCCCTGGGGACACCTCCTACGAGCAGTACTTC. Translated, it gives CASSPGDTSYEQYF.

The chain uses TRBV20-1 and TRBJ2-3, with TRBD2 matching over 9 bases. J was trimmed by 0 bases and V by 3 bases; bases with no gene match: 7. This CDR3 has 16 residues. In germline, CDR1 is DFQATT, CDR2 SNEGSKA (reference sequence). The DNA for the CDR3 is TGCAGTGCTAGGTTCCTAGCGGGGCCCAGCACAGATACGCAGTATTTT. It is translated as CSARFLAGPSTDTQYF.

The gene calls are TRBV20-1 and TRBJ2-1, with TRBD2 matching over 11 bases. Germline V lookup: CDR1 DFQATT, CDR2 SNEGSKA (reference sequence). This CDR3 comprises 13 residues. Trimming removed 5 bases from V and 10 bases from J; junction bases left unmatched: 7. CDR3 DNA sequence: TGCAGTGCTCAAGGGACTAGCGGCTCCGAGCAGTTCTTC. Its protein product is CSAQGTSGSEQFF.

This clonotype has at least ten counts. V and J are TRBV5-6 and TRBJ2-5; TRBD2 aligns across 8 bases. The germline gives CDR1 SGHDT, CDR2 YYEEEE. This CDR3 has 15 amino acids. Trimming took 3 bases from V and 5 from J; bases not matched to a gene: 9. CDR3 region: CASSSGTRGTETQYF. DNA for the CDR3: TGTGCCAGCAGCTCCGGGACTAGGGGGACGGAGACCCAGTACTTC.

This clonotype has more than one count but fewer than ten. V is TRBV20-1 and J is TRBJ1-5; weak D call: TRBD1 (6 bases). Trimming cost V 1 base and J 4 bases, with 17 bases left between them. The length of the CDR3 is 16 residues. Germline CDR1 is DFQATT and CDR2 is SNEGSKA (reference sequence). The CDR3 DNA sequence: TGCAGTGCTAGAGGCGTCAGGGGAAAGAGAAATCAGCCCCAGCATTTT. Its translation is CSARGVRGKRNQPQHF.

This clonotype occurred a few times. J is TRBJ1-1 and V is TRBV15; D call uncertain. The CDR3 loop spans 13 amino acids. Trimming pared 9 bases from V and 4 bases from J, leaving 15 bases between. The germline V gene has CDR1 LNHNV and CDR2 YYDKDF (reference sequence). The DNA for the CDR3 is TGTGCCACAAAAACCCCCGGCGGCACTGAAGCTTTCTTT. Translating it yields CATKTPGGTEAFF.

The chain uses TRBV20-1 and TRBJ2-5; D unresolved. V shed 5 bases and J shed 1 base, with 14 bases lying between them. The CDR3 runs to 14 residues. CDR1 and CDR2 (germline): DFQATT, SNEGSKA (reference sequence). The CDR3 sequence: CSARSWGIQETQYF. The CDR3 DNA sequence: TGCAGTGCTCGAAGTTGGGGAATCCAAGAGACCCAGTACTTC.

This clonotype was found a few times. J is TRBJ2-7 and V is TRBV7-9; perhaps TRBD1 as D (5 bases). The CDR3 length is 10 residues. Germline CDR1 is SEHNR and CDR2 is FQNEAQ (reference sequence). The CDR3 nucleotides read TGTGCGTTCCTGGGGCGCGAGCAGTACTTC. Its translation: CAFLGREQYF.

This clonotype turned up a few times. The chain couples TRBV6-1 to TRBJ2-2; TRBD2 matches 9 bases. V shed 8 bases and J 7 bases; nucleotides not matched to a gene: 8. The CDR3 loop spans 14 amino acids. The germline CDR1 and CDR2 sequences are MNHNS and SASEGT. The CDR3 DNA reads as TGTGCCAGCCTTTCTAGCGGGATCGGCGGGGAGCTGTTTTTT. Amino acid sequence: CASLSSGIGGELFF.

Only a few counts were recorded for this clonotype. V and J are TRBV20-1 and TRBJ2-3; 11 bases agree with TRBD2. V lost 4 bases, J lost 5 bases, and 8 bases stayed unmatched. CDR3 size: 15 residues. The germline V gene encodes CDR1 DFQATT and CDR2 SNEGSKA (reference sequence). The CDR3 loop reads CSATGLAGVLDTQYF. CDR3 in DNA: TGCAGTGCTACTGGACTAGCGGGCGTATTAGATACGCAGTATTTT.

The chain uses TRBV5-1 and TRBJ2-5, with 14 nucleotides matching TRBD2. Germline lookup yields CDR1 SGHRS and CDR2 YFSETQ. CDR3 length: 16 amino acids. Trimming took 4 bases from V and 4 from J; bases not matched to a gene: 6. For the CDR3, the DNA is TGCGCCAGCAGCGCGGGACTAGCGGGAGAGGGAGAGACCCAGTACTTC. Its protein is CASSAGLAGEGETQYF. Together with reference TRBV5-1 and TRBJ2-5, the CDR3 gives the full variable domain: KAGVTQTPRYLIKTRGQQVTLSCSPISGHRSVSWYQQTPGQGLQFLFEYFSETQRNKGNFPGRFSGRQFSNSRSEMNVSTLELGDSALYLCASSAGLAGEGETQYFGPGTRLLVL.

The chain is built from TRBV7-2 and TRBJ2-1; no reliable D call. Between the trimmed V and J ends, which lost 6 bases and 5 bases, there was a span of 17 bases. This CDR3 has 15 residues. Germline CDR1 SGHTA, CDR2 FQGNSA. CDR3 region: CASRTEGQANNEQFF. The CDR3, as DNA: TGTGCCAGCAGGACCGAAGGCCAGGCCAACAATGAGCAGTTCTTC.

This clonotype was counted ten times or more. The chain combines TRBV6-5 with TRBJ1-5, with D possibly being TRBD1 (5 bases). The CDR3 contains 14 residues. Germline-derived CDR1 and CDR2 are MNHEY and SVGAGI. V dropped 0 bases and J dropped 6 bases, with 9 bases sitting between them. CDR3 residues: CASSYSGEGQPQHF. The CDR3 nucleotides are TGTGCCAGCAGTTACTCAGGGGAGGGTCAGCCCCAGCATTTT.

The J gene is TRBJ2-3, the V gene TRBV4-3; TRBD2 agrees at 8 bases. This CDR3 is 18 amino acids long. V was pared by 0 bases and J by 2 bases, with 10 bases of the junction left unmatched. CDR1 and CDR2 from the germline V gene are LGHNA and YSLEER. The CDR3 DNA sequence: TGCGCCAGCAGCCAAGATCTCTCGCGCGGGGGGCACACAGATACGCAGTATTTT. This sequence encodes CASSQDLSRGGHTDTQYF.

This clonotype has just a few counts. This sequence joins TRBV20-1 and TRBJ2-1; 11 bases align to TRBD2. The J segment lost 14 bases and the V segment lost 6 bases, leaving 18 bases of the junction unmatched. Germline V lookup: CDR1 DFQATT, CDR2 SNEGSKA (reference sequence). This CDR3 contains 15 residues. The CDR3 loop reads CSASLLAGEAPGKFF. For the CDR3, the DNA is TGCAGTGCGTCGCTACTAGCGGGAGAGGCGCCTGGAAAGTTCTTC.

The chain is built from TRBV20-1 and TRBJ2-3; maybe TRBD1 (5 bases). V dropped 8 bases and J dropped 1 base, with 19 bases sitting between them. The CDR3 totals 15 residues. Germline V gene lookup returns CDR1 DFQATT and CDR2 SNEGSKA (reference sequence). The CDR3 sequence is CSSTLGLTGTDTQYF. CDR3 bases: TGCAGTTCGACTCTGGGGCTAACCGGCACAGATACGCAGTATTTT.

In its sample, this clonotype was seen a few times. The V and J genes are TRBV10-3 and TRBJ1-2; TRBD1 matches 10 bases. Germline loops: CDR1 ENHRY, CDR2 SYGVKD. With V trimmed by 6 bases and J by 7 bases, 8 bases remained unmatched. The CDR3 loop spans 14 amino acids. CDR3 loop: CAISPDRGQGGYTF. The DNA of the CDR3 is TGTGCCATCAGCCCCGACAGGGGGCAAGGTGGCTACACCTTC.

This clonotype was observed a few times. The J gene is TRBJ1-1, the V gene TRBV5-6; TRBD1 matches at 7 bases. Unmatched junction bases numbered 4, after V lost 1 base and J lost 4 bases. Germline V gene lookup returns CDR1 SGHDT and CDR2 YYEEEE. The CDR3 has 14 residues. CDR3 DNA: TGTGCCAGCAGCTTGAGGGACAGCTTCACTGAAGCTTTCTTT. Encoded protein: CASSLRDSFTEAFF.

This clonotype has just one count. The chain recombines TRBV7-2 with TRBJ1-6; D possibly corresponds to TRBD1 (6 bases). The CDR3 contains 15 residues. The germline V gene has CDR1 SGHTA and CDR2 FQGNSA. Trimming took off 6 bases at V and 8 bases at J, with 17 bases between the two ends. The CDR3 region is CASRAFRGPDSPLHF. The CDR3 DNA follows: TGTGCCAGCAGGGCCTTCAGGGGCCCTGATTCACCCCTCCACTTT. Full variable domain (missing parts from reference TRBV7-2 and TRBJ1-6): GAGVSQSPSNKVTEKGKDVELRCDPISGHTALYWYRQSLGQGLEFLIYFQGNSAPDKSGLPSDRFSAERTGGSVSTLTIQRTQQEDSAVYLCASRAFRGPDSPLHFGNGTRLTVT.

This clonotype occurred a few times. At one end the junction does not follow the germline gene, possibly because of a read error. The rearrangement joins TRBV20-1 to TRBJ2-4, with no clear D. This CDR3 comprises 10 residues. CDR1 is DFQATT and CDR2 is SNEGSKA in the germline V gene (reference sequence). CDR3 in amino acids: CSARDELVGF. The CDR3 DNA reads as TGCAGTGCTAGAGATGAATTAGTCGGTTTC.

The chain carries TRBV2 and TRBJ2-1, with unresolved D. The CDR3 runs to 15 residues. Germline CDR1 reads SNHLY; CDR2 reads FYNNEI. Trimming took off 7 bases at V and 6 bases at J, with 19 bases between the two ends. CDR3 region: CASTLDRMASNEQFF. CDR3 sequence (DNA): TGTGCCAGCACCTTAGATCGGATGGCGTCCAATGAGCAGTTCTTC.

In its sample, this clonotype was seen a few times. V and J are TRBV12-3 or TRBV12-4 and TRBJ1-3; 8 positions agree with TRBD1. The J segment lost 3 bases and the V segment lost 6 bases, leaving 4 bases of the junction unmatched. This CDR3 has 14 residues. The CDR3 coding sequence is TGTGCCAGCAGCGGGGACAGGATTGGAAACACCATATATTTT. It codes for CASSGDRIGNTIYF.

This clonotype was detected a few times. The V and J genes are TRBV29-1 and TRBJ2-3, with 7 bases fitting TRBD1. CDR3 length: 14 amino acids. Trimming took 5 bases from V and 2 from J; bases not matched to a gene: 7. Germline CDR1 and CDR2: SQVTM and ANQGSEA. The CDR3 here is CSVHRDRLTDTQYF. In nucleotides, the CDR3 is TGCAGCGTTCACCGGGACAGACTCACAGATACGCAGTATTTT.

The chain recombines TRBV11-2 with TRBJ2-7, with 7 bases fitting TRBD1. CDR1 is SGHAT and CDR2 is FQNNGV in the germline V gene. There are 15 residues in the CDR3. V lost 5 bases, J lost 3 bases, and 10 bases stayed unmatched. CDR3 sequence (DNA): TGTGCCAGCAGCCACCCCGGGACAGTCTTCTACGAGCAGTACTTC. Its protein is CASSHPGTVFYEQYF.